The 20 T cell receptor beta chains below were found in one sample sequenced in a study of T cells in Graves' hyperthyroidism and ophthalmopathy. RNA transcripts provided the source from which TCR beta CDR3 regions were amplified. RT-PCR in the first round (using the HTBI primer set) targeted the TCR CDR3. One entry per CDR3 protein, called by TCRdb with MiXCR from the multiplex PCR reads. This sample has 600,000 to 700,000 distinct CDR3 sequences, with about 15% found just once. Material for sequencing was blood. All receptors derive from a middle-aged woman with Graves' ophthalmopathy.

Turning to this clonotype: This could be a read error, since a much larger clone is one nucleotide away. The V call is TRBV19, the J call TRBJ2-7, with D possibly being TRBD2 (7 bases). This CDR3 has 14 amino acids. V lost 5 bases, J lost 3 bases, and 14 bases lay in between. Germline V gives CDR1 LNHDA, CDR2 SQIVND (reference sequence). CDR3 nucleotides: TGTGCCAGTAGTCCTGGCGGGGGACACTACGAGCAGTACTTC. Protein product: CASSPGGGHYEQYF.

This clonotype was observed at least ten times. CDR3 sequence (DNA): TGTGCCAGCGGAGCTTCGACAGGGCTGAACACTGAAGCTTTCTTT. Protein: CASGASTGLNTEAFF. The V and J genes are TRBV28 and TRBJ1-1, with TRBD1 identical over 7 bases. Germline V gene lookup returns CDR1 MDHEN and CDR2 SYDVKM. The CDR3 has 15 amino acids. Trimming at V came to 8 bases and at J to 0 bases, leaving 9 bases not matched to a gene.

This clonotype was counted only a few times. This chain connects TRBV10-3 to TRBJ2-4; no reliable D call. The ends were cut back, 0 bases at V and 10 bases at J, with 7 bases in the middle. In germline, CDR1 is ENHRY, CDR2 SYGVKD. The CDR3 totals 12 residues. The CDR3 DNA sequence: TGTGCCATCAGTGAGTCGAAGGATATTCAGTACTTC. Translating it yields CAISESKDIQYF.

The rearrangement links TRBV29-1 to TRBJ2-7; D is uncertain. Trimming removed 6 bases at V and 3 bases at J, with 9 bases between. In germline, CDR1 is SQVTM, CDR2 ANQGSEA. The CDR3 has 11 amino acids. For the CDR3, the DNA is TGCAGCGTCCTATCTGACTACGAGCAGTACTTC. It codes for CSVLSDYEQYF.

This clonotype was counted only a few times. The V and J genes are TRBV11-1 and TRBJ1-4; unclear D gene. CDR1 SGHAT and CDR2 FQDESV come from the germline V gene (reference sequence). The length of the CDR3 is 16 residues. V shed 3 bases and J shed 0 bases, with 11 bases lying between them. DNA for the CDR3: TGTGCCAGCAGCTTCGAGGCGGGCACAACTAATGAAAAACTGTTTTTT. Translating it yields CASSFEAGTTNEKLFF.

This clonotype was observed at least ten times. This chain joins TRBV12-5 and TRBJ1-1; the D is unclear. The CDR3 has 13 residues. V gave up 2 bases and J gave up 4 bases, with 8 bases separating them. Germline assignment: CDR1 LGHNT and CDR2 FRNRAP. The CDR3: CASGLMTGTEAFF. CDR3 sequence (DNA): TGTGCTAGTGGTTTGATGACGGGCACTGAAGCTTTCTTT.

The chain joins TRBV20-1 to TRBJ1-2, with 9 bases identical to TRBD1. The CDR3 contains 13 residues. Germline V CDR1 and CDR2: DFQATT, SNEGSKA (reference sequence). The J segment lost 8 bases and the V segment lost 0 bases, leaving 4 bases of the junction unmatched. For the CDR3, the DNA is TGCAGTGCTAGAGAGGGACAGGGCAACGGCTACACCTTC. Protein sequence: CSAREGQGNGYTF.

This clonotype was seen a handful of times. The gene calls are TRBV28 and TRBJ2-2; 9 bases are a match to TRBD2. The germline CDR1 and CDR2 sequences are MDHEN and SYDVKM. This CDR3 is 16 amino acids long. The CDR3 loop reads CASPGREGPNTGELFF. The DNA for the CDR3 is TGTGCGTCCCCCGGGCGGGAGGGGCCGAACACCGGGGAGCTGTTTTTT.

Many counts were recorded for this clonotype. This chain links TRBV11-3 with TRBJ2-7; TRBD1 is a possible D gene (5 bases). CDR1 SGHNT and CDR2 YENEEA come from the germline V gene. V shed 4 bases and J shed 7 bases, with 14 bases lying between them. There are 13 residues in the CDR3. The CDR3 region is CASSSFEGVEQYF. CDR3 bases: TGTGCCAGCAGCTCCTTTGAAGGGGTTGAGCAGTACTTC.

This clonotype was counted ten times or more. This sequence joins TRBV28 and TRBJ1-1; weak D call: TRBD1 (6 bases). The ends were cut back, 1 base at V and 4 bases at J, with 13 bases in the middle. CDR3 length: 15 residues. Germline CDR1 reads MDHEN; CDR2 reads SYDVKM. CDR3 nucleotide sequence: TGTGCCAGCAGTTTATCGTTGGGGGGGGCCACTGAAGCTTTCTTT. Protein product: CASSLSLGGATEAFF.

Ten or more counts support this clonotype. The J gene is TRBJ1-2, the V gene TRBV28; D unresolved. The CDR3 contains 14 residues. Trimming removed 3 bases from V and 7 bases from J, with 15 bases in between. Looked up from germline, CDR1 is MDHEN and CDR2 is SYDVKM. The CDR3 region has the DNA TGTGCCAGCAGTTTTAGACACCTGGGCTTTGGCTACACCTTC. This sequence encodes CASSFRHLGFGYTF.

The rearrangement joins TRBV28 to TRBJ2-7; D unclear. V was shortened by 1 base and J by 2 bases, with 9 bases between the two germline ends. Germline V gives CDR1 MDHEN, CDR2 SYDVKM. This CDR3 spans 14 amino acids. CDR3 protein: CASSLSASTYEQYF. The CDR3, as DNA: TGTGCCAGCAGTTTATCTGCCAGTACCTACGAGCAGTACTTC.

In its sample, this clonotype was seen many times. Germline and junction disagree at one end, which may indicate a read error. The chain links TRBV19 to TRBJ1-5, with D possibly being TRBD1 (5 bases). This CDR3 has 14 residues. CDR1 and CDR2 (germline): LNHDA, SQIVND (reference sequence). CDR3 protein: CASSTGLGNQPQHF. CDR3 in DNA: TGTGCCAGCAGTACGGGACTCGGGAATCAGCCCCAGCATTTT.

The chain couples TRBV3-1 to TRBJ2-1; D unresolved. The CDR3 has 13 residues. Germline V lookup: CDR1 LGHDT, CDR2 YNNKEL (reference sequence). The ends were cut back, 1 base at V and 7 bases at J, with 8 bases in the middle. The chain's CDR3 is CASSQGVGNEQFF. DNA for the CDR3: TGTGCCAGCAGCCAAGGGGTGGGTAATGAGCAGTTCTTC.

CDR3 DNA: TGCGCCAGCAGCTTAGGAGTAGCGATTACGAACACCGGGGAGCTGTTTTTT. Amino acid sequence: CASSLGVAITNTGELFF. The rearrangement links TRBV5-1 to TRBJ2-2; D might be TRBD2 (5 bases). The germline V and J ends were trimmed by 2 bases and 0 bases, with 14 bases remaining between them. CDR1 is SGHRS, CDR2 YFSETQ, per germline. This CDR3 is 17 amino acids long.

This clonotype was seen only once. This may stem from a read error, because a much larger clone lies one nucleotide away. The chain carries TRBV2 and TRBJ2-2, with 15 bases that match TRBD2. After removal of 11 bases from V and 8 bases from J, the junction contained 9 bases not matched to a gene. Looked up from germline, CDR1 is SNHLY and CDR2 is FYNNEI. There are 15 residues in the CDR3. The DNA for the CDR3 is TGTGCCGGCACGGGACTAGCGGGAGGAGGAGGGGAGCTGTTTTTT. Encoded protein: CAGTGLAGGGGELFF.

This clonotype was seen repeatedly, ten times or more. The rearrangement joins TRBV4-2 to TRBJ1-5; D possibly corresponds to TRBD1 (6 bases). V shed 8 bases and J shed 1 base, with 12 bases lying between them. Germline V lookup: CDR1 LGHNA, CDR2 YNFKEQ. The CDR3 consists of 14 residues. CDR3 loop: CASGTTGSNQPQHF. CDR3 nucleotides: TGTGCCAGCGGGACTACAGGGAGCAATCAGCCCCAGCATTTT.

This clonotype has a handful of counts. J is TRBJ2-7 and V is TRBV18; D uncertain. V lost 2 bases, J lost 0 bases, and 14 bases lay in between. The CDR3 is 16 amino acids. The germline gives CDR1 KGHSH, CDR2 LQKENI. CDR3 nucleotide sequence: TGTGCCAGCTCACCAGGGTCAGGCTTCACCTCCTACGAGCAGTACTTC. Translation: CASSPGSGFTSYEQYF.

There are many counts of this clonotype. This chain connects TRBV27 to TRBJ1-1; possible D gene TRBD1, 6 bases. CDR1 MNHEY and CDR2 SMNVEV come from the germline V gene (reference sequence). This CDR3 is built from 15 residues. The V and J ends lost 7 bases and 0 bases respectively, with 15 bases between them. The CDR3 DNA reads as TGTGCCAGCACCCTATCAGGGGACCTGAACACTGAAGCTTTCTTT. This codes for CASTLSGDLNTEAFF.

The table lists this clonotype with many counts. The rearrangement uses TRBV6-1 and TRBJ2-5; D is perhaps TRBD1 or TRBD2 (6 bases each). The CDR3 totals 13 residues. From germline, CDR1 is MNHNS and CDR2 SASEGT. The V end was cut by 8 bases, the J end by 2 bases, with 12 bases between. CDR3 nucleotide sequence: TGTGCCAGCGGCACGGGGGCACAAGAGACCCAGTACTTC. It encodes CASGTGAQETQYF.